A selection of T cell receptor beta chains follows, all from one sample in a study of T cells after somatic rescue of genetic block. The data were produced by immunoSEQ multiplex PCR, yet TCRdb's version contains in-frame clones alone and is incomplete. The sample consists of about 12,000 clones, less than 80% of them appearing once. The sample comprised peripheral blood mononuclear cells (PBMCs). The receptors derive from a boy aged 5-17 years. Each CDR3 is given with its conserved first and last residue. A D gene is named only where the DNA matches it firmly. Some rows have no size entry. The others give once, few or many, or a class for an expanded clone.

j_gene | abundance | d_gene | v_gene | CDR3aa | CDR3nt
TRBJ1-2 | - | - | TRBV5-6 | CASSLAGDGYTF | TGTGCCAGCAGCTTGGCCGGGGACGGCTACACCTTC
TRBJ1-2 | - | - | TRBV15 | CATSRTATNYGYTF | TGTGCCACCAGCAGGACAGCCACTAACTATGGCTACACCTTC
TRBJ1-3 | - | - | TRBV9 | CASSAPGATPTIYF | TGTGCCAGCAGCGCCCCGGGGGCGACACCCACCATATATTTT
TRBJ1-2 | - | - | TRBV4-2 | CASSQEASRGGITF | TGTGCCAGCAGCCAAGAGGCGTCAAGGGGAGGGATCACCTTC
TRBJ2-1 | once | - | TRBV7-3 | CASSLFASEGSGEQFF | TGTGCCAGCAGCTTATTCGCTAGCGAGGGGAGTGGTGAGCAGTTCTTC
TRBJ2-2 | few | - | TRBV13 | CASSSRNTGELFF | TGTGCCAGCAGCTCTCGGAACACCGGGGAGCTGTTTTTT
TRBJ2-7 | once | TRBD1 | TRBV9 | CASSAQTGPYEQYF | TGTGCCAGCAGCGCTCAGACAGGGCCATACGAGCAGTACTTC
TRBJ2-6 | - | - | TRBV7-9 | CASSSTVGANVLTF | TGTGCCAGCAGCTCAACGGTTGGGGCCAACGTCCTGACTTTC
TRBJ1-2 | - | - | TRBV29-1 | CSVGNYRRGYTF | TGCAGCGTTGGGAACTACAGGAGGGGCTACACCTTC
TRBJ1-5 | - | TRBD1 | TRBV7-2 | CASSLGTGNQPQHF | TGTGCCAGCAGCTTGGGGACAGGGAATCAGCCCCAGCATTTT
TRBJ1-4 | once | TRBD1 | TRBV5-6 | CASSFNQGAEKLFF | TGTGCCAGCAGCTTTAACCAGGGGGCTGAAAAACTGTTTTTT
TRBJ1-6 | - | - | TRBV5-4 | CASSSRGSYNSPLHF | TGTGCCAGCAGCTCCAGGGGCTCCTATAATTCACCCCTCCACTTT
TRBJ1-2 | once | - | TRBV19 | CASSRSGYGYTF | TGTGCCAGTAGCCGGAGTGGCTATGGCTACACCTTC
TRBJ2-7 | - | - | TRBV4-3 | CASSPRKDSYEQYF | TGCGCCAGCAGCCCCCGGAAGGACTCCTACGAGCAGTACTTC
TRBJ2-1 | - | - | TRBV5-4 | CASSKEGGEQFF | TGTGCCAGCAGCAAGGAGGGGGGTGAGCAGTTCTTC